This T cell receptor (beta chain) originates from a study of cytomegalovirus exposure and HLA in healthy donors. The study's findings and limits: In an earlier analysis, in 620 or so donors, most V segments appeared productive either ~90% or ~30% of the time. TCR beta V- and J-gene trimming was later associated with a missense DCLRE1C variant. A list of about 160 TCR beta chains associated with cytomegalovirus was given.

In the PCR, 60 Vbeta and 13 Jbeta primers were used. The method was immunoSEQ multiplex PCR; TCRdb's version includes in-frame clones alone and lacks a portion of them. The table lists 100,000 or so clones, around three quarters of them singletons. With respect to this clone: The target antigen is unknown.

The CDR3 is made up of 14 amino acids. V dropped 7 bases and J dropped 2; count of bases not matched to a gene: 7. Per germline, CDR1 MDHEN and CDR2 SYDVKM. The source is a female donor in good health and CMV-seropositive. The sample was PBMCs. The chain employs TRBV28 and TRBJ2-7, with 8 bases lining up with TRBD1. CDR3 amino acids: CASTLDRGPYEQYF. The CDR3 DNA reads TGTGCCAGCACCCTCGACAGGGGTCCCTACGAGCAGTACTTC. Supplemented by reference TRBV28 and TRBJ2-7, the full variable domain reads DVKVTQSSRYLVKRTGEKVFLECVQDMDHENMFWYRQDPGLGLRLIYFSYDVKMKEKGDIPEGYSVSREKKERFSLILESASTNQTSMYLCASTLDRGPYEQYFGPGTRLTVT.